The 31 T cell receptor beta chains listed next were all sequenced from one sample in a study of cytomegalovirus exposure and HLA in healthy donors. PCR primers comprised 60 Vbeta and 13 Jbeta primers. Using immunoSEQ multiplex PCR, the repertoire was profiled, and TCRdb retains in-frame clones only, with some absent. The sample has 150,000 to 160,000 clones; roughly 74% are singletons. Sequencing was carried out using PBMCs. Receptors were obtained from a man in his late teens or twenties in good health and CMV-seronegative.

The chain links TRBV4-2 to TRBJ1-4; 8 positions match TRBD1. The CDR3 extends over 14 amino acids. Per the germline V gene, CDR1 is LGHNA and CDR2 is YNFKEQ. The V and J ends lost 4 bases and 8 bases, in that order; junction bases with no gene match: 6. For the CDR3, the DNA is TGTGCCAGCAGCCCTACAGGGGGTGGGGAAAAACTGTTTTTT. It is translated as CASSPTGGGEKLFF.

This rearrangement joins TRBV6-5 to TRBJ2-1; the match to TRBD1 covers 8 bases. The V gene's germline CDR1 is MNHEY and CDR2 SVGAGI. The CDR3 spans 15 residues. J was trimmed by 2 bases and V by 8 bases; bases with no gene match: 8. The CDR3 reads CASADRGNAYNEQFF. The CDR3 bases are TGTGCCAGCGCTGACAGGGGAAATGCCTACAATGAGCAGTTCTTC.

The rearrangement joins TRBV18 to TRBJ2-7, with 9 bases matching TRBD1. The germline gives CDR1 KGHSH, CDR2 LQKENI. The CDR3 loop spans 14 amino acids. V lost 1 base and J lost 5; bases outside the gene matches: 3. The CDR3 nucleotides read TGTGCCAGCTCACCACTACAGGGGGCGGACGAGCAGTACTTC. Residues: CASSPLQGADEQYF.

This clone appeared a single time. This chain connects TRBV21-1 to TRBJ2-7; the table's D call, TRBD2, has no DNA check behind it. TRBV21-1 is an annotated pseudogene. This CDR3 has 15 residues. Written as DNA, the CDR3 is TGTGCCAGCGCCATCCGCGGGGCCCTTTCCTACGAGCAGTACGTC. This encodes CASAIRGALSYEQYV.

The chain couples TRBV19 to TRBJ2-7, with 10 bases identical to TRBD2. The germline V gene encodes CDR1 LNHDA and CDR2 SQIVND (reference sequence). Germline trimming cut 3 bases from V and 2 bases from J; bases unmatched to any gene: 1. The CDR3 covers 14 residues. CDR3 amino acids: CASSISGGTYEQYF. The DNA for the CDR3 is TGTGCCAGTAGTATTAGCGGGGGGACCTACGAGCAGTACTTC. Using reference TRBV19 and TRBJ2-7 for the parts outside the CDR3, the full variable domain is DGGITQSPKYLFRKEGQNVTLSCEQNLNHDAMYWYRQDPGQGLRLIYYSQIVNDFQKGDIAEGYSVSREKKESFPLTVTSAQKNPTAFYLCASSISGGTYEQYFGPGTRLTVT.

The chain is built from TRBV13 and TRBJ1-6; weak D call: TRBD1 (6 bases). The CDR3 has 15 amino acids. V lost 6 bases to trimming and J lost 8 bases, with 17 bases between them. Germline CDR1 reads PRHDT; CDR2 reads FYEKMQ (reference sequence). DNA for the CDR3: TGTGCCAGCAGAGAAAGAGGGGGGAGGGATTCACCCCTCCACTTT. It is translated as CASRERGGRDSPLHF.

The rearrangement joins TRBV27 to TRBJ2-5, with D possibly being TRBD2 (5 bases). The V and J ends lost 5 bases and 0 bases respectively, with 13 bases between them. The CDR3 has 15 amino acids. CDR1 MNHEY and CDR2 SMNVEV come from the germline V gene (reference sequence). CDR3 in DNA: TGTGCCAGCAGTCCCACTAGTCCGTACCAAGAGACCCAGTACTTC. Translated, it gives CASSPTSPYQETQYF.

The rearrangement links TRBV6-1 to TRBJ1-2, with 9 bases fitting TRBD1. CDR3 length: 13 residues. The J segment lost 8 bases and the V segment lost 6 bases, leaving 7 bases of the junction unmatched. Germline V gene data show CDR1 as MNHNS and CDR2 as SASEGT. CDR3 region: CASRPGQGGGYTF. CDR3 bases: TGTGCCAGCAGGCCGGGACAGGGAGGAGGCTACACCTTC.

The rearrangement links TRBV6-1 to TRBJ1-5; no clear D. Germline-derived CDR1 and CDR2 are MNHNS and SASEGT. V was pared by 6 bases and J by 9 bases, with 12 bases between. This CDR3 region has 12 residues. The chain's CDR3 is CASSLSSRPQHF. CDR3 sequence (DNA): TGTGCCAGCAGCCTGTCCAGTCGGCCCCAGCATTTT.

The rearrangement uses TRBV19 and TRBJ1-5; D possibly corresponds to TRBD1 (6 bases). CDR3 size: 13 residues. The germline CDR1 and CDR2 sequences are LNHDA and SQIVND (reference sequence). The ends were cut back, 7 bases at V and 6 bases at J, with 13 bases in the middle. CDR3 loop: CASNGGGGQPQHF. Here the CDR3 DNA reads TGTGCCAGTAACGGGGGGGGCGGTCAGCCCCAGCATTTT.

V gene TRBV5-5 combines with J gene TRBJ1-6, with 7 bases matching TRBD1. CDR3 length: 15 residues. Germline V lookup: CDR1 SGHKS, CDR2 YYEKEE (reference sequence). The junction had 0 bases not matched to a gene; V was cut back by 0 bases and J by 3 bases. Here the CDR3 DNA reads TGTGCCAGCAGCTTGGGACAGGGCTATAATTCACCCCTCCACTTT. Residues: CASSLGQGYNSPLHF.

This sequence joins TRBV7-2 and TRBJ2-7; 7 bases agree with TRBD1. Germline loops: CDR1 SGHTA, CDR2 FQGNSA. V lost 2 bases, J lost 9 bases, and 7 bases stayed unmatched. This CDR3 contains 13 residues. CDR3: CASSLFTSGGQYF. As DNA, the CDR3 is TGTGCCAGCAGCTTATTCACTTCAGGGGGGCAGTACTTC.

V and J are TRBV4-1 and TRBJ1-6, with D perhaps matching TRBD1 (5 bases). CDR3 length: 16 residues. Trimming pared 0 bases from V and 7 bases from J, leaving 13 bases between. Germline lookup yields CDR1 MGHRA and CDR2 YSYEKL. CDR3 residues: CASSQEAGRRNSPLHF. CDR3 nucleotide sequence: TGCGCCAGCAGCCAAGAGGCAGGGAGGCGAAATTCACCCCTCCACTTT.

The rearrangement uses TRBV7-9 and TRBJ2-7; 10 bases fit TRBD1. CDR3 length: 15 amino acids. V gave up 5 bases and J gave up 2 bases; unmatched junction bases: 6. CDR1 SEHNR and CDR2 FQNEAQ come from the germline V gene (reference sequence). The CDR3 DNA reads TGTGCCAGCAGCCCAAGGACAGGGGGTACCTACGAGCAGTACGTC. Translated: CASSPRTGGTYEQYV.

The chain uses TRBV5-1 and TRBJ1-3, with D possibly being TRBD1 (6 bases). The CDR3 has 14 residues. From germline, CDR1 is SGHRS and CDR2 YFSETQ. V was cut by 3 bases and J by 2 bases, with 9 bases left in between. The CDR3, as DNA: TGCGCCAGCAGCTCACAGGGTACTGGAAACACCATATATTTT. Its protein is CASSSQGTGNTIYF.

To note about this clone: A junction end diverges from the germline sequence, so it may reflect a read error. V gene TRBV7-9 combines with J gene TRBJ2-6, with unresolved D. The CDR3 length is 11 residues. Germline V gene data show CDR1 as SEHNR and CDR2 as FQNEAQ (reference sequence). CDR3 nucleotide sequence: TGTTCCAGCAGCCAATCCAACGTCCTGACTTTC. Residues: CSSSQSNVLTF. The full variable domain, with the rest looked up from reference TRBV7-9 and TRBJ2-6, is DTGVSQNPRHKITKRGQNVTFRCDPISEHNRLYWYRQTLGQGPEFLTYFQNEAQLEKSRLLSDRFSAERPKGSFSTLEIQRTEQGDSAMYLCSSSQSNVLTFGAGSRLTVL.

This clone was seen only a few times. This rearrangement joins TRBV10-1 to TRBJ1-6; the match to TRBD1 covers 12 bases. Trimming cost V 6 bases and J 7 bases; bases outside gene matches: 4. Per the germline V gene, CDR1 is WNHNN and CDR2 is SYGVQD (reference sequence). This CDR3 comprises 15 residues. Written as DNA, the CDR3 is TGCGCCAGCAGCCGGGACAGGGGGCAGAATTCACCCCTCCACTTT. This codes for CASSRDRGQNSPLHF.

This chain joins TRBV7-9 and TRBJ2-3; D not resolved. Between the trimmed V and J ends, which lost 1 base and 4 bases, there was a span of 3 bases. The CDR3 spans 12 residues. From germline, CDR1 is SEHNR and CDR2 FQNEAQ (reference sequence). CDR3 sequence: CASSLVADTQYF. The CDR3 region has the DNA TGTGCCAGCAGCTTAGTAGCAGATACGCAGTATTTT.

CDR3 region: CASSQGGNEKLFF. For the CDR3, the DNA is TGCGCCAGCAGCCAAGGAGGAAATGAAAAACTGTTTTTT. The chain combines TRBV4-1 with TRBJ1-4; D not certain. This CDR3 is 13 amino acids long. Germline-derived CDR1 and CDR2 are MGHRA and YSYEKL. V lost 1 base and J lost 5, with 5 bases in between.

This sequence joins TRBV9 and TRBJ1-2; a weak D match, TRBD1 (5 bases). This CDR3 contains 15 residues. V shed 0 bases and J shed 2 bases, with 11 bases lying between them. The V gene's germline CDR1 is SGDLS and CDR2 YYNGEE. The CDR3 sequence is CASSVEGGGNYGYTF. In nucleotides, the CDR3 is TGTGCCAGCAGCGTAGAGGGCGGGGGGAACTATGGCTACACCTTC.

The chain recombines TRBV7-8 with TRBJ1-2; D is perhaps TRBD1 (6 bases). The V gene's germline CDR1 is SGHVS and CDR2 FQNEAQ. The CDR3 is 13 residues long. V was cut by 2 bases and J by 3 bases, with 7 bases left in between. The DNA for the CDR3 is TGTGCCAGCAGCTTATACAGGGACTATGGCTACACCTTC. Translating it yields CASSLYRDYGYTF.

This clone was observed a handful of times. Other DNA sequences of this sample code for an identical CDR3. The gene calls are TRBV28 and TRBJ1-1; D unresolved. Germline CDR1 and CDR2: MDHEN and SYDVKM. Trimming shortened V by 6 bases and J by 2 bases, and 13 bases separated the two germline ends. The CDR3 length is 14 residues. CDR3 protein: CASSLGGSNTEAFF. The CDR3, as DNA: TGTGCCAGCAGCTTGGGCGGGAGCAACACTGAAGCTTTCTTT.

V usage is TRBV29-1 and J usage is TRBJ1-1; 7 nucleotides match TRBD1. Germline CDR1 is SQVTM and CDR2 is ANQGSEA. This CDR3 is built from 12 residues. V lost 6 bases to trimming and J lost 4 bases; unmatched junction nucleotides: 5. DNA for the CDR3: TGCAGCGTAACAGGGGTGAGCACTGAAGCTTTCTTT. It yields the protein CSVTGVSTEAFF.

The chain couples TRBV19 to TRBJ1-5, with 11 bases fitting TRBD1. Trimming removed 6 bases from V and 7 bases from J; junction bases left unmatched: 5. This CDR3 comprises 14 residues. The germline V gene has CDR1 LNHDA and CDR2 SQIVND (reference sequence). The CDR3 region has the DNA TGTGCCAGTAGCGGACAGGGGGCAGCGCAGCCCCAGCATTTT. It is translated as CASSGQGAAQPQHF.

The chain couples TRBV5-1 to TRBJ2-1; TRBD2 agrees at 7 bases. CDR3 length equals 15 residues. After removal of 2 bases from V and 4 bases from J, the junction contained 6 bases not matched to a gene. The V gene's germline CDR1 is SGHRS and CDR2 YFSETQ. The CDR3 loop is CASSFGAGPYNEQFF. CDR3 DNA sequence: TGCGCCAGCAGCTTTGGAGCGGGGCCTTACAATGAGCAGTTCTTC.

This clone was observed a handful of times. CDR3 protein: CASSSGTGTHGYTF. The CDR3 DNA sequence: TGTGCCAGCAGCTCCGGGACAGGGACCCATGGCTACACCTTC. The chain has TRBV7-2 and TRBJ1-2; 9 bases agree with TRBD1. The CDR3 loop spans 14 amino acids. In germline, CDR1 is SGHTA, CDR2 FQGNSA. Unmatched junction bases numbered 6, after V lost 4 bases and J lost 6 bases.

The rearrangement joins TRBV11-2 to TRBJ2-2; tentatively, D is TRBD2 (5 bases). V was cut by 1 base and J by 5 bases, with 5 bases left in between. This CDR3 contains 13 residues. Germline loops: CDR1 SGHAT, CDR2 FQNNGV. The CDR3 DNA reads TGTGCCAGCAGCTTAGCGGGGACCGGGGAGCTGTTTTTT. Translating it yields CASSLAGTGELFF.

The chain is built from TRBV5-1 and TRBJ2-2; D unresolved. V was trimmed by 0 bases and J by 4 bases, leaving 13 bases between them. CDR3 length equals 16 residues. CDR1 SGHRS and CDR2 YFSETQ come from the germline V gene. The CDR3 loop reads CASSLAGPETTGELFF. CDR3 in DNA: TGCGCCAGCAGCTTGGCCGGTCCCGAAACCACCGGGGAGCTGTTTTTT.

The chain employs TRBV6-6 and TRBJ2-7; tentatively, D is TRBD2 (5 bases). Germline V CDR1 and CDR2: MNHNY, SVGAGI (reference sequence). V was trimmed by 5 bases and J by 5 bases, leaving 13 bases between them. The CDR3 length is 13 residues. The CDR3 spells CASSNLEGHEQYV. In nucleotides, the CDR3 is TGTGCCAGCAGTAATCTTGAGGGCCACGAGCAGTACGTC.

J is TRBJ2-7 and V is TRBV4-3; 9 bases line up with TRBD1. The CDR3 is made up of 15 amino acids. The junction had 3 bases not matched to a gene; V was cut back by 3 bases and J by 0 bases. CDR1 LGHNA and CDR2 YSLEER come from the germline V gene. CDR3 loop: CASSHGQGNSYEQYF. Here the CDR3 DNA reads TGCGCCAGCAGCCACGGACAGGGGAACTCCTACGAGCAGTACTTC.

The chain joins TRBV2 to TRBJ1-4; possible D gene TRBD1, 5 bases. Germline values: CDR1 SNHLY, CDR2 FYNNEI. Trimming cost V 8 bases and J 11 bases, with 9 bases left between them. CDR3 length equals 10 residues. The CDR3 sequence: CASGGGKLFF. As DNA, the CDR3 is TGTGCCAGCGGGGGAGGTAAACTGTTTTTT.